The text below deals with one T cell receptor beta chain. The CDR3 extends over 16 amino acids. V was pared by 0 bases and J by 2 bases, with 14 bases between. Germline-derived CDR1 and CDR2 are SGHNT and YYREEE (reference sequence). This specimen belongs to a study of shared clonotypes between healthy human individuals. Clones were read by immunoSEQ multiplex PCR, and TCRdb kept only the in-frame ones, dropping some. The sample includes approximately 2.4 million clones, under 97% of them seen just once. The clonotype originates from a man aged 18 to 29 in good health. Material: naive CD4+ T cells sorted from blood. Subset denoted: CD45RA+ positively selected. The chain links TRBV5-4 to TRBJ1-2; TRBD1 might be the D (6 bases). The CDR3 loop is CASSLAGGLGNYGYTF. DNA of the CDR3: TGTGCCAGCAGCTTGGCGGGGGGCCTCGGGAACTATGGCTACACCTTC.